These 17 T cell receptor beta chains were sequenced from one sample in a study of blood T cell repertoires in COVID-19. Only in-frame clones appear in the TCRdb table, and some are missing; sequencing was by immunoSEQ multiplex PCR. This table has more than 75,000 clones, more than 75% appearing once. Material: peripheral blood. The receptors here all came from a man between 60 and 75 years old with acute or convalescent COVID-19.

The gene calls are TRBV6-5 and TRBJ1-1; no reliable D call. V was cut by 0 bases and J by 8 bases, with 10 bases left in between. Germline loops: CDR1 MNHEY, CDR2 SVGAGI. CDR3 length: 13 amino acids. The CDR3, as DNA: TGTGCCAGCAGTTACTCTGGAGATCCCGAAGCTTTCTTT. Residues: CASSYSGDPEAFF.

The chain joins TRBV5-1 to TRBJ2-3; 8 bases match TRBD2. Per the germline V gene, CDR1 is SGHRS and CDR2 is YFSETQ. Trimming removed 5 bases from V and 4 bases from J; junction bases left unmatched: 6. The CDR3 extends over 14 amino acids. The chain's CDR3 is CASRWRGVADTQYF. CDR3 nucleotides: TGCGCCAGCAGGTGGCGGGGGGTTGCAGATACGCAGTATTTT.

J is TRBJ1-2 and V is TRBV5-1; 7 bases match TRBD1. This CDR3 comprises 14 residues. Germline CDR1 and CDR2: SGHRS and YFSETQ. V dropped 3 bases and J dropped 0; count of bases not matched to a gene: 2. The CDR3 DNA reads as TGCGCCAGCAGCTCAGGGGGGACTAACTATGGCTACACCTTC. Translated: CASSSGGTNYGYTF.

In this sample, this clone turned up a few times. The CDR3 is CASSESPGVGEAFF. DNA of the CDR3: TGCGCCAGCAGTGAGTCGCCGGGGGTCGGAGAAGCTTTCTTT. This sequence joins TRBV10-1 and TRBJ1-1; D is perhaps TRBD1 (5 bases). The CDR3 is 14 residues long. The germline V gene has CDR1 WNHNN and CDR2 SYGVQD (reference sequence). V dropped 0 bases and J dropped 8 bases, with 13 bases sitting between them.

This chain links TRBV24-1 with TRBJ2-5; the match to TRBD2 covers 7 bases. The CDR3 consists of 14 residues. Germline trimming cut 4 bases from V and 4 bases from J; bases unmatched to any gene: 5. Germline assignment: CDR1 KGHDR and CDR2 SFDVKD. In DNA, the CDR3 is TGTGCCACCAGTGACCCCCGCGGGGGAGAGACCCAGTACTTC. This encodes CATSDPRGGETQYF.

The chain recombines TRBV2 with TRBJ2-2, with D perhaps TRBD2 (5 bases). V shed 7 bases and J shed 1 base, with 7 bases lying between them. Germline V gene data show CDR1 as SNHLY and CDR2 as FYNNEI. The CDR3 spans 13 residues. CDR3 sequence reads: CASKRENTGELFF. CDR3 coding DNA: TGTGCCAGCAAACGGGAGAACACCGGGGAGCTGTTTTTT.

V and J are TRBV3-1 (or the pseudogene TRBV3-2) and TRBJ1-3; D unresolved. The CDR3 has 14 amino acids. Trimming took off 3 bases at V and 0 bases at J, with 6 bases between the two ends. The germline CDR1 and CDR2 sequences are LGHDT and YNNKEL (reference sequence). The CDR3: CASSQSNSGNTIYF. In DNA, the CDR3 is TGTGCCAGCAGCCAGAGCAACTCTGGAAACACCATATATTTT.

The V and J genes are TRBV5-1 and TRBJ1-3; 9 nucleotides agree with TRBD1. Germline lookup yields CDR1 SGHRS and CDR2 YFSETQ. This CDR3 contains 16 residues. The trim removed 3 bases at V and 4 bases at J, leaving 8 bases unmatched. The CDR3 coding sequence is TGCGCCAGCAGCTACCAGACCACAGGGGGCGGAAACACCATATATTTT. Residues: CASSYQTTGGGNTIYF.

The chain is built from TRBV7-3 and TRBJ2-3; possibly TRBD2 for D (6 bases). Germline V CDR1 and CDR2: SGHTA, FQGTGA. The V gene lost 5 bases and the J gene lost 3 bases, with 12 bases spanning the gap. This CDR3 has 14 amino acids. The CDR3 DNA reads TGTGCCAGCAGCCTCACCGGGGGAACAGATACGCAGTATTTT. As protein: CASSLTGGTDTQYF.

The V gene is TRBV27, the J gene TRBJ1-5; unclear D gene. CDR3 length: 14 amino acids. Trimming cost V 1 base and J 5 bases, with 9 bases left between them. Per the germline V gene, CDR1 is MNHEY and CDR2 is SMNVEV (reference sequence). CDR3 bases: TGTGCCAGCAGTTTATTAGGTGCGGATCAGCCCCAGCATTTT. This gives the protein CASSLLGADQPQHF.

V usage is TRBV4-3 and J usage is TRBJ1-5; D not certain. Germline CDR1 and CDR2: LGHNA and YSLEER. V was cut by 2 bases and J by 1 base, with 9 bases left in between. This CDR3 has 15 amino acids. CDR3 amino acids: CASSQSSGSNQPQHF. DNA for the CDR3: TGCGCCAGCAGCCAATCCTCAGGAAGCAATCAGCCCCAGCATTTT.

The chain couples TRBV10-2 to TRBJ2-7; 8 bases match TRBD2. V dropped 4 bases and J dropped 6; count of bases not matched to a gene: 11. CDR3 size: 15 residues. Germline V gene lookup returns CDR1 WSHSY and CDR2 SAAADI. The DNA of the CDR3 is TGCGCCAGCAGTGTGGCGGGGACTAGGCTCTCCGAGCAGTACTTC. Amino acids: CASSVAGTRLSEQYF.

The chain combines TRBV18 with TRBJ2-7; D is ambiguous. The CDR3 contains 12 residues. V lost 3 bases, J lost 5 bases, and 8 bases lay in between. CDR1 is KGHSH and CDR2 is LQKENI in the germline V gene. The DNA of the CDR3 is TGTGCCAGCTCACCGGGCTTGGACGAGCAGTACTTC. Its translation: CASSPGLDEQYF.

This clone showed up just a few times. This rearrangement joins TRBV28 to TRBJ2-3; 9 bases match TRBD2. The V gene's germline CDR1 is MDHEN and CDR2 SYDVKM. The trim removed 3 bases at V and 5 bases at J, leaving 12 bases unmatched. This CDR3 is 17 amino acids long. The CDR3 is CASSFFSSGRRKDTQYF. The CDR3 region has the DNA TGTGCCAGCAGTTTTTTTTCGAGCGGGAGGAGAAAAGATACGCAGTATTTT.

Note on this clone: This same CDR3 is encoded by further DNA sequences in the sample. The chain is built from TRBV18 and TRBJ1-1, with no clear D. Per the germline V gene, CDR1 is KGHSH and CDR2 is LQKENI. The CDR3 runs to 13 residues. The V and J ends lost 0 bases and 4 bases respectively, with 6 bases between them. CDR3 amino acids: CASSPPPGTEAFF. CDR3 DNA sequence: TGTGCCAGCTCACCACCGCCAGGCACTGAAGCTTTCTTT.

The chain is built from TRBV5-8 and TRBJ1-5, with D possibly TRBD1 on 6 matching bases. Germline values: CDR1 SGHTS, CDR2 YDEGEE. The V gene lost 0 bases and the J gene lost 3 bases, with 13 bases spanning the gap. This CDR3 has 16 residues. The CDR3 nucleotides read TGTGCCAGCAGCTTGGCCCCGGACAGCCTCAATCAGCCCCAGCATTTT. Its translation: CASSLAPDSLNQPQHF.

J is TRBJ1-3 and V is TRBV6-5; 7 bases align to TRBD1. Trimming removed 6 bases from V and 0 bases from J; junction bases left unmatched: 5. The CDR3 has 15 amino acids. Per germline, CDR1 MNHEY and CDR2 SVGAGI. The CDR3 region has the DNA TGTGCCAGCAGCCCGGGACAGTCCTCTGGAAACACCATATATTTT. Its protein is CASSPGQSSGNTIYF.